This T cell receptor beta chain was identified during a study of shared clonotypes between healthy human individuals (dated by TCRdb to about 2020). At the level of the whole study: The cohort comprised two women and a few men aged 18 to 49 years. Per donor, three plates each were used for CD4 naive and CD4 memory, two for CD8 naive, and one for CD8 memory. To estimate repertoire size and how much clonotypes are shared between individuals, the study performed deep sequencing of blood TCR repertoires from about five healthy adults. Different laboratories and diverse techniques were used to prepare libraries and sequence TCR repertoires, to increase sequencing depth and limit assay-specific biases. Per donor, leukapheresis produced somewhere between about 0.94 and 9 billion PBMCs. Beyond this particular receptor, the publication reports: Compared with non-shared clonotypes, the clonotypes found in all four sorted-subset donors had higher generation probabilities. Across a few donors, approximately 5% of naive CD4, more than 3% of naive CD8, 2.3% of memory CD4, and 0.4% of memory CD8 clonotypes were shared. Because the study included a small number of donors, the genetic and exposure-history diversity represented was limited. Larger estimated clonotype richness was generally found for naive subsets than for memory subsets. Pairwise subsampling led to the expectation that sequencing depth would affect the degree of clonotype sharing among donors. Even with the large sequencing depth, rarefaction of the sorted-subset datasets indicated that sequencing was incomplete. Sampling was restricted to blood, and TCR repertoires in tissues likely differ from the TCR repertoires found in blood.

As to this clone: Its antigen target is currently unknown. No base quality information exists; no much larger clone differs at one position.

Using the deep immunoSEQ assay, multiplex PCR amplified TCR CDR3 regions from genomic DNA. For each cell subset, the extracted genomic DNA was distributed evenly across all wells of several immunoSEQ 96-well plates, and each plate served as one replicate. For sorted subsets, each replicate PCR was loaded with approximately 200 ng genomic DNA, equivalent to about 33,000 T cell genomes. Purified libraries were quantified with a Qubit 3.0 fluorometer, sized on a Bioanalyzer 2100, and re-quantified with the KAPA Library Quantification kit. Every immunoSEQ 96-well plate was sequenced on a separate single-read 150-cycle Illumina NextSeq 550 flow cell. In the source study's methods: Because only junctional sequences without quality scores were contained in the immunoSEQ output, filtering matching that applied to full-length reads could not be performed. Sequences were annotated with PyIR, a Python wrapper for IgBLAST v1.9, using IMGT germline references to assign V/J genes and CDR3. Any read was removed if the V/J assignment was weak (E-value above 1e-6), the CDR3 was missing, or the read contained stop codons, out-of-frame junctions, or ambiguous translated residues. A V3J clonotype was defined by an identical inferred V gene, J gene, and CDR3 amino acid sequence. The percentage overlap between two repertoires was calculated by dividing the number of shared unique clonotypes by the size of the smaller repertoire. Richness of each repertoire was evaluated using RTK rarefaction, the Chao1 estimator, and Recon v2.1 estimates of unobserved clonotypes. OLGA was used to compute generation probabilities for all TCRbeta clonotypes that the gDNA method yielded from a few donors. The table was pulled from immuneACCESS by TCRdb, which kept in-frame rearrangements only. Such tables lose some clones; where checked, under half of the loss comes from unresolved V genes, and the rest has no known cause. The V and J calls and clone size are taken from that table; D and trimming were inferred from the DNA. The sample table shows some 320,000 clones, and more than 75% are seen once. The top ten clonotypes cover 16% of the sample.

Donors were healthy HIV-negative adults with no recently reported acute infections or vaccinations. Every donor was a Caucasian adult living in Nashville, Tennessee, USA. CD8 memory samples were composed of magnetically selected CD45RO+ cells combined with CCR7-negative CD45RA+ effector memory (TemRA) cells. After blood collection by leukapheresis, PBMCs were isolated using Ficoll-Histopaque density gradient centrifugation and then cryopreserved in the vapor phase of liquid nitrogen. Analytical flow cytometry was used to check the purity and quantity of every magnetically sorted T cell population. Genomic DNA was isolated from every sorted fraction and measured by UV absorbance on a Nanodrop 2000c. Including cysteine and phenylalanine, the CDR3 has 18 amino acids. Only CDR3 DNA remains: 54 bases, in frame from the first base. CDR1 SGHRS and CDR2 YFSETQ are derived from the germline V gene. Cut back by 4 bases and 0 bases, the V and J ends lie 20 bases apart.

This TCR was sampled from a man younger than 35 in good health. Sequencing was performed on memory CD8+ T cells sorted from blood. The meaning of the sample's cell subset or site label: CD45RO+ cells pooled with CCR7-negative TemRA cells. The chain was built from TRBV5-1 and TRBJ2-1; the D gene is perhaps TRBD1, on 6 matching bases. The nucleotides read TGCGCCAGCAGCGTCGATATCCCGAGGGGGAGCTCCTACAATGAGCAGTTCTTC. It translates as CASSVDIPRGSSYNEQFF.